The source of this TCR beta chain is a study of blood T cells in healthy people across ages. A note on this clonotype: Its cognate antigen is unknown.

The V gene end was trimmed by 6 bases and the J gene end by 4 bases; junction bases not matched to a gene: 12. In germline, CDR1 is MNHEY, CDR2 SMNVEV (reference sequence). The CDR3 contains 17 residues. In terms of origin and age, donors were healthy Caucasian individuals from Russia aged about 6 to 95. Sample-barcoded 5' priming and a J-beta primer mix drove a second PCR of roughly 7 to 11 cycles. Each cDNA molecule was tagged by a template-switch adaptor with 12 random nucleotides. One entry per CDR3 protein results from TCRdb running MiXCR on the 5' RACE reads. The data contain under 1,000,000 distinct CDR3 sequences, around 36% of them singletons. Study-wide points: The donors' CMV status was not determined, possibly confounding changes in expanded clonotypes. Naive CD4+ cell counts and diversity both ran higher in long-lived than in aged donors.

This TCR came from a man between 18 and 29 years old in good health. The source material was blood. V gene TRBV27 combines with J gene TRBJ2-3, with 11 bases aligning to TRBD2. CDR3 in amino acids: CASSLSLAGGHPDTQYF. The CDR3 DNA is TGTGCCAGCAGCCTATCGTTAGCGGGGGGGCACCCAGATACGCAGTATTTT.